This TCR beta chain was identified in a study of T-cell reconstitution after alpha-beta-depleted transplantation in children. This clonotype was observed a handful of times. The CDR3 totals 14 residues. V was shortened by 6 bases and J by 2 bases, with 13 bases between the two germline ends. A library of TCRbeta sequences, prepared with unique molecular identifiers, was generated. TCRdb passed the PCR reads through MiXCR, listing each CDR3 protein once. The top ten clones hold about 4% of a sample with about 610,000 distinct CDR3 sequences, 10% to 13% of them seen once. The V and J genes are TRBV12-3 or TRBV12-4 and TRBJ1-1; D not resolved. This sequence originates from a human donor who donated a stem cell graft to a child with acute myeloid leukemia. The sequencing used PBMCs from the stem cell graft donor, collected from the stem cell graft. The CDR3 sequence: CASSMTPANTEAFF. CDR3 DNA sequence: TGTGCCAGCAGCATGACACCGGCAAACACTGAAGCTTTCTTT.